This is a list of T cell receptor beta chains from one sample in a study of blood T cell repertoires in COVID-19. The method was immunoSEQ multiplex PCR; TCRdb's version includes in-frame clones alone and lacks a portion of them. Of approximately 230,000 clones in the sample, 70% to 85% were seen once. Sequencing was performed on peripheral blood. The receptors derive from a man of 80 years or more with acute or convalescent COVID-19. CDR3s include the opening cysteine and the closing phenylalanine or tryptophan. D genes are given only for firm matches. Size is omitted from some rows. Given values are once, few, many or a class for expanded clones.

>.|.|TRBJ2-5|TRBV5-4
CASSLVFRQAETQYF
TGTGCCAGCAGCTTGGTTTTTCGGCAGGCCGAGACCCAGTACTTC
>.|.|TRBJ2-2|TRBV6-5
CASSYYRNTGELFF
TGTGCCAGCAGTTATTACAGGAACACCGGGGAGCTGTTTTTT
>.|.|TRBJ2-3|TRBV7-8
CASSLDLATTDTQYF
TGTGCCAGCAGCTTAGATCTAGCGACCACAGATACGCAGTATTTT
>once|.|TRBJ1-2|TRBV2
CASRSSGTNYGYTF
TGTGCCAGCAGGAGTTCCGGGACAAACTATGGCTACACCTTC
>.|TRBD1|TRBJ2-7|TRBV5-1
CASSLEQGAFYEQYF
TGCGCCAGCAGCTTGGAACAGGGGGCTTTCTACGAGCAGTACTTC
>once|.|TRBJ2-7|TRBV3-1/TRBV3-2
CASSSPTGYREQYF
TGTGCCAGCAGCTCCCCCACGGGGTACCGCGAGCAGTACTTC
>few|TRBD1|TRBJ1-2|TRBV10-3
CAISVGQGAHGYTF
TGTGCCATCAGTGTGGGACAGGGGGCCCATGGCTACACCTTC
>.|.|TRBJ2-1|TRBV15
CATSRLRGRLNNEQFF
TGTGCCACCAGCAGGCTCAGAGGGCGCTTGAACAATGAGCAGTTCTTC
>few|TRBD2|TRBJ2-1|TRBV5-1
CASSLVGRKDNEQFF
TGCGCCAGCAGCTTGGTCGGGAGGAAGGACAATGAGCAGTTCTTC
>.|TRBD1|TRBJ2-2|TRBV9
CASSVGTGYPGELFF
TGTGCCAGCAGCGTCGGGACAGGGTACCCCGGGGAGCTGTTTTTT